The clone carrying this TCR beta chain showed up many times. Alpha- and beta-chain coverage of first-strand cDNA came from TRAV- and TRBV-specific primers. TCR amplification ran about 20 PCR cycles using constant-region and V-primer adapter primers. mRNA isolates were amplified via in vitro transcription. A single record per CDR3 protein comes from TCRdb applying MiXCR to the reads. The sample includes 60,000 or so distinct CDR3 sequences, approximately 25% of them seen just once. Trimming took off 0 bases at V and 5 bases at J, with 11 bases between the two ends. In germline, CDR1 is DFQATT, CDR2 SNEGSKA (reference sequence). The CDR3 runs 15 residues. The data originate from a study of low-dose radiotherapy and immunotherapy resistance in tumors. In the study overall: Cohort 1 got 0.5 Gy per fraction every 2 weeks, 6.5 Gy in total. Every six weeks patients received intravenous ipilimumab 1 mg/kg, and every two weeks they received intravenous nivolumab 240 mg.

Time point of the sample: before trial treatment. Donors were treated with nivolumab, ipilimumab, aspirin, and low-dose cyclophosphamide and radiotherapy. The J gene is TRBJ1-6, the V gene TRBV20-1, with D possibly matching TRBD1 (6 bases). The source material was PBMCs, sampled before treatment. This clonotype was obtained from a male donor with rectosigmoid adenocarcinoma. The CDR3 region has the DNA TGCAGTGCTAGAGAGTGGAGGGGGGATAATTCACCCCTCCACTTT. As protein: CSAREWRGDNSPLHF.